Listed here is a single T cell receptor (beta chain). Its antigen is not yet known. The data derive from a study of control samples from healthy donors and cancer patients (dated by TCRdb to the early 2020s). V was cut back by 5 bases and J by 1 base, leaving a gap of 3 bases between them. In the germline V gene, CDR1 corresponds to SGHDT and CDR2 to YYEEEE. The CDR3 runs 11 residues from the cysteine to the phenylalanine. This entry keeps only the CDR3 DNA: 33 bases, framed from base 1. Preparation of the library involved the immunoSEQ multiplex PCR assay. Imported from immuneACCESS, the table was reduced by TCRdb to in-frame sequences with V and J called. These copies leave out some clones; in studies compared against another copy, an unresolved V gene accounts for under half, and the cause of the remainder is not known. The sample table gives roughly 200,000 clones. Of the sample, less than 2.5% falls within the top ten clones.

The sample was blood. The sequence was obtained from a woman aged 30 to 39 in good health. The rearrangement joined TRBV5-6 to TRBJ1-1; a confident D gene designation cannot be given. The nucleotide sequence reads TGTGCCAGCAGTCGGAACACTGAAGCTTTCTTT. The encoded protein is CASSRNTEAFF.